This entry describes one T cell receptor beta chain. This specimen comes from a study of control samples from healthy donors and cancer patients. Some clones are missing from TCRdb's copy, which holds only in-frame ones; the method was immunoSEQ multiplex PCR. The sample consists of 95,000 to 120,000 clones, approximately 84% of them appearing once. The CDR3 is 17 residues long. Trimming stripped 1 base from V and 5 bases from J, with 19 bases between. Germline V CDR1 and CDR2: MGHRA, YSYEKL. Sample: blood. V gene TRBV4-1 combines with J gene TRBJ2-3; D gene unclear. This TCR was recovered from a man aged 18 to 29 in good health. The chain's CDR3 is CASSQVVYGKSRDTQYF. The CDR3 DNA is TGCGCCAGCAGCCAAGTGGTATATGGGAAATCTCGAGATACGCAGTATTTT.